One sample yielded the 24 T cell receptor beta chains listed below, sequenced in a study of T cells in Graves' hyperthyroidism and ophthalmopathy. Amplification of TCR beta CDR3 regions was performed using RNA transcripts as template. HTBI primers were the set used in a first-round RT-PCR of the TCR CDR3. Using its own MiXCR run on the multiplex PCR reads, TCRdb lists one record per CDR3 protein. The data hold fewer than 650,000 distinct CDR3 sequences, with about 14% observed a single time. Sequenced sample: blood. These receptors were collected from a woman aged 30 to 39 with Graves' hyperthyroidism that later progressed to Graves' ophthalmopathy.

This clonotype was seen many times. This sequence may be a read error, since a much larger clone differs from it by one base. The chain links TRBV9 to TRBJ1-1; D unresolved. This CDR3 contains 13 residues. Germline V CDR1 and CDR2: SGDLS, YYNGEE. Trimming shortened V by 0 bases and J by 1 base, and 4 bases separated the two germline ends. CDR3 in DNA: TGTGCCAGCAGCGTAGACGGGAACACTGAAGCTTTCTTT. This encodes CASSVDGNTEAFF. Complete variable domain (other parts from reference TRBV9 and TRBJ1-1): DSGVTQTPKHLITATGQRVTLRCSPRSGDLSVYWYQQSLDQGLQFLIQYYNGEERAKGNILERFSAQQFPDLHSELNLSSLELGDSALYFCASSVDGNTEAFFGQGTRLTVV.

This clonotype was counted ten times or more. J is TRBJ1-2 and V is TRBV6-1; D is possibly TRBD1 (6 bases). Per the germline V gene, CDR1 is MNHNS and CDR2 is SASEGT. This CDR3 comprises 13 residues. The germline V and J ends were trimmed by 4 bases and 0 bases, with 6 bases remaining between them. CDR3 loop: CASSGTANYGYTF. Here the CDR3 DNA reads TGTGCCAGCAGTGGGACAGCTAACTATGGCTACACCTTC.

This clonotype occurred a few times. The chain couples TRBV20-1 to TRBJ2-7; 9 bases match TRBD1. The CDR3 contains 15 residues. Germline CDR1 and CDR2: DFQATT and SNEGSKA (reference sequence). V shed 6 bases and J 5 bases; nucleotides not matched to a gene: 14. The CDR3 reads CSALRFRDRVDEQYF. The DNA of the CDR3 is TGCAGTGCCCTTCGATTCCGGGACAGGGTGGACGAGCAGTACTTC.

This clonotype has only a few counts. The chain has TRBV29-1 and TRBJ2-1; D call uncertain. The germline V gene encodes CDR1 SQVTM and CDR2 ANQGSEA. This CDR3 region has 11 residues. V gave up 7 bases and J gave up 4 bases, with 8 bases separating them. CDR3 nucleotide sequence: TGCAGCGGCGGACCGTACAATGAGCAGTTCTTC. Its translation is CSGGPYNEQFF.

This clonotype was seen many times. This chain links TRBV11-2 with TRBJ2-5; 12 bases line up with TRBD2. The CDR3 covers 14 residues. J gave up 5 bases and V 8 bases, and 6 bases lay outside the gene matches. The germline CDR1 and CDR2 sequences are SGHAT and FQNNGV. The CDR3 reads CASGRLAGEETQYF. The CDR3, as DNA: TGTGCCAGCGGCCGACTAGCGGGAGAGGAGACCCAGTACTTC.

The CDR3 sequence: CASTRAPSAGEAFF. CDR3 nucleotide sequence: TGTGCCAGCACTAGAGCTCCTAGCGCGGGTGAAGCTTTCTTT. The chain links TRBV6-1 to TRBJ1-1; D not certain. Per germline, CDR1 MNHNS and CDR2 SASEGT. V gave up 7 bases and J gave up 7 bases, with 19 bases separating them. The CDR3 sequence is 14 residues long.

Remarks on this clonotype: At one boundary the junction diverges from the germline segment, which might be a read error. The chain joins TRBV5-8 to TRBJ1-5, with a tentative D call TRBD1 (5 bases). There are 15 residues in the CDR3. The germline V gene has CDR1 SGHTS and CDR2 YDEGEE. The CDR3 DNA reads as TGTGCCAGCAGCAGGGAAGGACATCCCAATCAGTCCCAGCATTTT. Translation: CASSREGHPNQSQHF.

This clonotype was observed a handful of times. This chain connects TRBV6-5 to TRBJ2-6; no definite D call. Germline values: CDR1 MNHEY, CDR2 SVGAGI. There are 17 residues in the CDR3. V shed 2 bases and J shed 2 bases, with 13 bases lying between them. The CDR3 bases are TGTGCCAGCAGTTACGGAACGGCGTGGACTGGGGCCAACGTCCTGACTTTC. The encoded protein is CASSYGTAWTGANVLTF.

This clonotype was counted a few times. The chain employs TRBV20-1 and TRBJ1-5; the match to TRBD1 covers 7 bases. Germline V gene data show CDR1 as DFQATT and CDR2 as SNEGSKA (reference sequence). This CDR3 is built from 16 residues. After removal of 3 bases from V and 3 bases from J, the junction contained 11 bases not matched to a gene. In nucleotides, the CDR3 is TGCAGTGCTAGGCCGATGGACAGGTTCAACAATCAGCCCCAGCATTTT. Residues: CSARPMDRFNNQPQHF.

At least ten counts were recorded for this clonotype. This rearrangement joins TRBV24-1 to TRBJ1-2, with a tentative D call TRBD1 (5 bases). V was trimmed by 9 bases and J by 2 bases, leaving 12 bases between them. CDR1 is KGHDR, CDR2 SFDVKD, per germline. The length of the CDR3 is 13 residues. This chain's CDR3 is CATSGLSNYGYTF. CDR3 sequence (DNA): TGTGCCACCTCGGGGCTCTCCAACTATGGCTACACCTTC.

The rearrangement joins TRBV6-2 or TRBV6-3 to TRBJ1-1; D is unclear. The CDR3 is made up of 18 amino acids. Germline assignment: CDR1 MNHEY and CDR2 SVGEGT. V lost 5 bases and J lost 4, with 26 bases in between. CDR3 sequence (DNA): TGTGCCAGCAGTGACCCTAGTGGGCCCTACACCGTTTCCACTGAAGCTTTCTTT. Its protein is CASSDPSGPYTVSTEAFF.

Regarding this clonotype: A much larger clone lies a single base off, so this may be a read error. The V and J genes are TRBV4-1 and TRBJ2-7; tentatively, D is TRBD1 or TRBD2 (5 bases each). With the DNA end fitting TRBJ2-1 better, the J assignment may be wrong. The CDR3 has 14 amino acids. Germline V CDR1 and CDR2: MGHRA, YSYEKL. Here the CDR3 reads CASSQGDGLYEQFF. DNA for the CDR3: TGCGCCAGCAGCCAAGGGGACGGGCTCTACGAGCAGTTCTTC.

The CDR3: CASSRAGGTNTGELFF. For the CDR3, the DNA is TGTGCCAGCAGTAGGGCGGGAGGCACGAACACCGGGGAGCTGTTTTTT. This chain links TRBV6-2 or TRBV6-3 with TRBJ2-2; 8 nucleotides agree with TRBD2. The CDR3 extends over 16 amino acids. Germline assignment: CDR1 MNHEY and CDR2 SVGEGT. V gave up 5 bases and J gave up 0 bases; unmatched junction bases: 5.

This chain joins TRBV28 and TRBJ1-2; D gene unclear. V was pared by 6 bases and J by 8 bases, with 16 bases between. In germline, CDR1 is MDHEN, CDR2 SYDVKM. The CDR3 is made up of 13 amino acids. The CDR3 DNA is TGTGCCAGCAGCACAGACGGAACGGGAGGCTACACCTTC. This encodes CASSTDGTGGYTF.

This clonotype was recorded many times. This chain connects TRBV27 to TRBJ2-7, with a weak D call TRBD1 (6 bases). V dropped 6 bases and J dropped 6 bases, with 15 bases sitting between them. This CDR3 contains 13 residues. CDR1 and CDR2 from the germline V gene are MNHEY and SMNVEV (reference sequence). CDR3 bases: TGTGCCAGCAGGCCGGACAGCTCGGGCGAGCAGTACTTC. Protein sequence: CASRPDSSGEQYF.

V is TRBV4-3 and J is TRBJ1-1; D is unresolved. Per the germline V gene, CDR1 is LGHNA and CDR2 is YSLEER. The CDR3 is 15 amino acids. V shed 0 bases and J shed 2 bases, with 10 bases lying between them. The CDR3, as DNA: TGCGCCAGCAGCCAAGAGCCGGGCCCCAACACTGAAGCTTTCTTT. Protein product: CASSQEPGPNTEAFF.

This clonotype was observed many times. J is TRBJ2-1 and V is TRBV2, with 7 nucleotides matching TRBD1. Germline CDR1 SNHLY, CDR2 FYNNEI. The junction had 16 bases not matched to a gene; V was cut back by 6 bases and J by 5 bases. The CDR3 is 17 residues long. For the CDR3, the DNA is TGTGCCAGCAGGTTAGAAGGGGGCGCCGGTCAAAACAATGAGCAGTTCTTC. Translating it yields CASRLEGGAGQNNEQFF.

V gene TRBV19 combines with J gene TRBJ1-5; D gene unclear. Trimming shortened V by 2 bases and J by 0 bases, and 11 bases separated the two germline ends. Germline lookup yields CDR1 LNHDA and CDR2 SQIVND (reference sequence). The CDR3 sequence is 16 residues long. The CDR3 spells CASSISGALSNQPQHF. The CDR3 nucleotides are TGTGCCAGTAGTATATCTGGAGCCCTTAGCAATCAGCCCCAGCATTTT.

This clonotype came up many times. The V call is TRBV19, the J call TRBJ1-2; D gene uncertain. The germline gives CDR1 LNHDA, CDR2 SQIVND (reference sequence). This CDR3 comprises 13 residues. V was clipped by 7 bases and J by 6 bases, with 15 bases between them. DNA for the CDR3: TGTGCCAGTACCCGGGCCACCGGAGATGGCTACACCTTC. The encoded protein is CASTRATGDGYTF. Complete variable domain (other parts from reference TRBV19 and TRBJ1-2): DGGITQSPKYLFRKEGQNVTLSCEQNLNHDAMYWYRQDPGQGLRLIYYSQIVNDFQKGDIAEGYSVSREKKESFPLTVTSAQKNPTAFYLCASTRATGDGYTFGSGTRLTVV.

The sample holds many counts of this clonotype. This rearrangement joins TRBV18 to TRBJ2-3; a weak D match, TRBD2 (6 bases). V gave up 5 bases and J gave up 0 bases, with 15 bases separating them. This CDR3 has 16 residues. Looked up from germline, CDR1 is KGHSH and CDR2 is LQKENI. The CDR3 DNA follows: TGTGCCAGCTCAGTAATTGCGGGACCGAGCACAGATACGCAGTATTTT. It translates to CASSVIAGPSTDTQYF.

In this sample, this clonotype turned up many times. The CDR3 loop is CASSYSTGNGYTF. The CDR3 DNA sequence: TGTGCCAGCAGTTACTCGACAGGGAATGGCTACACCTTC. The rearrangement uses TRBV6-2 or TRBV6-3 and TRBJ1-2; 7 bases are shared with TRBD1. Germline assignment: CDR1 MNHEY and CDR2 SVGEGT. Germline trimming cut 0 bases from V and 6 bases from J; bases unmatched to any gene: 1. The CDR3 extends over 13 amino acids.

This clonotype was seen at least ten times. This chain joins TRBV13 and TRBJ2-7; D is ambiguous. V was shortened by 4 bases and J by 2 bases, with 21 bases between the two germline ends. This CDR3 has 17 amino acids. CDR1 and CDR2 (germline): PRHDT, FYEKMQ (reference sequence). In DNA, the CDR3 is TGTGCCAGCAGCTCTCAAGAGTGGCTCGAGAGCGCCTACGAGCAGTACTTC. Protein product: CASSSQEWLESAYEQYF.

This clonotype came up many times. The V and J genes are TRBV7-2 and TRBJ1-1; D is unresolved. V lost 5 bases and J 1 base, leaving 11 bases between the germline ends. The germline V gene has CDR1 SGHTA and CDR2 FQGNSA. CDR3 length: 14 residues. Here the CDR3 DNA reads TGTGCCAGCAGCCCTAATTATAAGAACACTGAAGCTTTCTTT. This encodes CASSPNYKNTEAFF. Together with reference TRBV7-2 and TRBJ1-1, the CDR3 gives the full variable domain: GAGVSQSPSNKVTEKGKDVELRCDPISGHTALYWYRQSLGQGLEFLIYFQGNSAPDKSGLPSDRFSAERTGGSVSTLTIQRTQQEDSAVYLCASSPNYKNTEAFFGQGTRLTVV.

In this sample, this clonotype turned up many times. The gene calls are TRBV20-1 and TRBJ2-3; 9 bases are shared with TRBD2. The germline V gene has CDR1 DFQATT and CDR2 SNEGSKA (reference sequence). The CDR3 extends over 14 amino acids. V shed 4 bases, J shed 4 bases, and the junction held 6 bases outside the gene matches. The CDR3 DNA is TGCAGTGCTATCTCAGCGGGAGGTGCAGATACGCAGTATTTT. Its translation: CSAISAGGADTQYF.